This T cell receptor beta chain was documented in a study of OX40 agonist ivuxolimab in advanced cancers. Study observations and caveats: By week 6 at 0.1 to 3.0 mg/kg, blood CD4+ and CD8+ T cells had expanded clonally.

The method was immunoSEQ multiplex PCR; TCRdb's version includes in-frame clones alone and lacks a portion of them. The table has about 69,000 clones, 80% to 90% seen once. The CDR3 runs to 16 residues. With 0 bases removed from V and 4 bases from J, the gap between germline ends came to 13 bases. The germline V gene encodes CDR1 LGHNA and CDR2 YSLEER. This clone was counted a single time. Its antigen is still unknown. The sample in question was CD4+ or CD8+ T cells sorted from blood, obtained in a trial of the OX40 agonist ivuxolimab. The clonotype was recovered from an adult with an advanced solid tumor such as melanoma, head and neck, liver or kidney cancer. This chain links TRBV4-3 with TRBJ2-1, with D unclear. The CDR3, as DNA: TGCGCCAGCAGCCAAGATCTGTTAGGATCTTACAATGAGCAGTTCTTC. Protein sequence: CASSQDLLGSYNEQFF.